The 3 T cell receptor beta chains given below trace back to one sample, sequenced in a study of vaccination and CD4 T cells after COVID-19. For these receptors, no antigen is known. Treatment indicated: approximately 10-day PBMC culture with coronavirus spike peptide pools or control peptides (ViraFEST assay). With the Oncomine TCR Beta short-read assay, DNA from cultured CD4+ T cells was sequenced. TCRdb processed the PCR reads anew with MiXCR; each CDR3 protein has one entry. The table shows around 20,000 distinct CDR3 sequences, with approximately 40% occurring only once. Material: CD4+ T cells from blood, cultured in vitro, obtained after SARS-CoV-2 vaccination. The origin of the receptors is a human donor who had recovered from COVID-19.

The CDR3 region is CSARDGREGTDTQYF. The CDR3 nucleotides read TGCAGTGCTAGAGACGGGCGGGAGGGCACAGATACGCAGTATTTT. The rearrangement links TRBV20-1 to TRBJ2-3; TRBD2 aligns across 8 bases. Per germline, CDR1 DFQATT and CDR2 SNEGSKA (reference sequence). This CDR3 has 15 amino acids. Trimming cost V 0 bases and J 1 base; bases outside gene matches: 3.

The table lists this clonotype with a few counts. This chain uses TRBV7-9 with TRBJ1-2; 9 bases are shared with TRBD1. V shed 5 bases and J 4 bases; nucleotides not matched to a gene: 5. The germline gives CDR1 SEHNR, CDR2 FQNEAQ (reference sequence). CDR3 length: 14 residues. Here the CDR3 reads CASSQETGGYGYTF. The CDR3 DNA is TGTGCCAGCAGCCAAGAGACAGGGGGCTATGGCTACACCTTC. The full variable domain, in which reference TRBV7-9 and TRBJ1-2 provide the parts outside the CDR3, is DTGVSQNPRHKITKRGQNVTFRCDPISEHNRLYWYRQTLGQGPEFLTYFQNEAQLEKSRLLSDRFSAERPKGSFSTLEIQRTEQGDSAMYLCASSQETGGYGYTFGSGTRLTVV.

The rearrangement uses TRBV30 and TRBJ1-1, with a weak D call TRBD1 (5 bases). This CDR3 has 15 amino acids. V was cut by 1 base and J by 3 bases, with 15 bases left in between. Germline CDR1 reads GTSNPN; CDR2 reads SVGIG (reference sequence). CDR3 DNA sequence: TGTGCCTGGAGTGCCCACAGGACTATGGACACTGAAGCTTTCTTT. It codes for CAWSAHRTMDTEAFF.